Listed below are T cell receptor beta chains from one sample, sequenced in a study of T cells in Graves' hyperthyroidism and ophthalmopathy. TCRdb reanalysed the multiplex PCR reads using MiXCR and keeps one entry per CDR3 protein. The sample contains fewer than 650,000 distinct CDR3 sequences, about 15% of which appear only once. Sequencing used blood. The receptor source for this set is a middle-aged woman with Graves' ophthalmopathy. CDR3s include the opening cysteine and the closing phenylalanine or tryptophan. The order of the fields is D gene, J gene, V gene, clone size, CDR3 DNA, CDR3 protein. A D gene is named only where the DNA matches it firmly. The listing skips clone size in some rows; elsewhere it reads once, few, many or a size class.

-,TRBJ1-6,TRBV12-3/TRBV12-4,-,TGTGCCAGCAGTGTGCAATTCAGGACCCTCCACTTT,CASSVQFRTLHF
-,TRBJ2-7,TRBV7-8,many,TGTGCCAGCAGTAAGATCGACAGACTTTCCAAGGGTGAGCAGTACTTC,CASSKIDRLSKGEQYF
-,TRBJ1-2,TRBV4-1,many,TGCGCCAGCAGCCACACCAGGGGCTACACCTTC,CASSHTRGYTF
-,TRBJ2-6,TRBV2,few,TGTGCCAGCAGTGAGGCAGCTGGGGCCAACGTCCTGACTTTC,CASSEAAGANVLTF
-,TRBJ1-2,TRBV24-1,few,TGTGCCACCAGTGATGGCAGCGTCTATGGCTACACCTTC,CATSDGSVYGYTF
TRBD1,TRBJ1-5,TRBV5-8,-,TGTGCCAGCAGCTTGGCCGGGACAGGGGGTCAGCCCCAGCATTTT,CASSLAGTGGQPQHF
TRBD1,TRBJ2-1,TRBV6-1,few,TGTGCCAGCAGCCGAGACAGGGGGGGCTCCTACAATGAGCAGTTCTTC,CASSRDRGGSYNEQFF
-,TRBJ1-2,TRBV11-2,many,TGTGCCAGCAGCTTAGGAGGACGGGACTATGGCTACACCTTC,CASSLGGRDYGYTF
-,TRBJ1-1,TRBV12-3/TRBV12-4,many,TGTGCCAGCAGTTTACTGAAGGACACTGAAGCTTTCTTT,CASSLLKDTEAFF
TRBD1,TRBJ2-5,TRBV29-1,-,TGCAGCGTTGGCACAGGGGGCTGGAGAGAGACCCAGTACTTC,CSVGTGGWRETQYF
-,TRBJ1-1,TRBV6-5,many,TGTGCCAGCAGTCGTAGGTCTGGGGACACTGAAGCTTTCTTT,CASSRRSGDTEAFF
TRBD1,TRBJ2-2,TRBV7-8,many,TGTGCCAGCAGGCCGCTGGGACAGGGAGACACCGGGGAGCTGTTTTTT,CASRPLGQGDTGELFF
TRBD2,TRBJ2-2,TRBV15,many,TGTGCCACCAGCTCTCTAGCGGGAGGCACCGGGGAGCTGTTTTTT,CATSSLAGGTGELFF
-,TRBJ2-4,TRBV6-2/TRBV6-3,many,TGTGCCAGCAGGAGTTTGGAACCGGCCAAAAACATTCAGTACTTC,CASRSLEPAKNIQYF
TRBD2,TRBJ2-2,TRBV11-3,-,TGTGCCAGCAGCCCCGGGGAGGGCAACACCGGGGAGCTGTTTTTT,CASSPGEGNTGELFF
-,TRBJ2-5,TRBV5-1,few,TGCGCCAGCAGCCGGGGCGAAACGGGACAAGAGACCCAGTACTTC,CASSRGETGQETQYF
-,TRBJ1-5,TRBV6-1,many,TGTGCCAGCAGTGGACACCGGGACCCAGGGCGGCCCCAGCATTTT,CASSGHRDPGRPQHF
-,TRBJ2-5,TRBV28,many,TGTGCCAGCAACCCAAGTGAGGGGTCAGAGACCCAGTACTTC,CASNPSEGSETQYF
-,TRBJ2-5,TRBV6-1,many,TGTGCCAGCAGTACATATAGGGACTGGGGCCAGGAGACCCAGTACTTC,CASSTYRDWGQETQYF
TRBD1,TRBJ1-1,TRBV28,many,TGTGCCAGCAGAAGGGGACAGGGGTCCACTGAAGCTTTCTTT,CASRRGQGSTEAFF
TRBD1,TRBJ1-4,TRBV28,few,TGTGCCAGCAAGCAGGGGGGTAATGAAAAACTGTTTTTT,CASKQGGNEKLFF
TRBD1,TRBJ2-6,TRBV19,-,TGTGCCAGTAGGTACCGGGACAGGGGGCTTGGGGCCAACGTCCTGACTTTC,CASRYRDRGLGANVLTF
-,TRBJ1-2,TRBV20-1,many,TGCAGTGTACCGCCGGGGGCGCCTGGCTATGGCTACACCTTC,CSVPPGAPGYGYTF
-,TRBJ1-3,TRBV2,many,TGTGCCAGCAGTGAATCGGTCAGTTTCTCTGGAAACACCATATATTTT,CASSESVSFSGNTIYF
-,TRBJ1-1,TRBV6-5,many,TGTGCCAGCAGTTACTCAAGCTATTTGAACACTGAAGCTTTCTTT,CASSYSSYLNTEAFF
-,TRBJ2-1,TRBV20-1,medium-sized,TGCAGTGCTCGTCTGGGACACGATTACAATGAGCAGTTCTTC,CSARLGHDYNEQFF
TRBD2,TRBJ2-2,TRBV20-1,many,TGCAGTGCTAGACCCGCCGGACTAGTTGGTACCGGGGAGCTGTTTTTT,CSARPAGLVGTGELFF
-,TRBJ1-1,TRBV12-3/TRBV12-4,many,TGTGCCAGCAGTTTCCCCCAGGGACTGAACACTGAAGCTTTCTTT,CASSFPQGLNTEAFF
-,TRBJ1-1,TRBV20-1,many,TGCAGTGCGGGCAGGTTGAACACTGAAGCTTTCTTT,CSAGRLNTEAFF
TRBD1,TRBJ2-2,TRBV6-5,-,TGTGCCAGCAGTTTCGACAGGGAAGTCGGGGAGCTGTTTTTT,CASSFDREVGELFF
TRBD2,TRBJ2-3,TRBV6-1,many,TGTGCCAGCAGCACTCTCCTAGCGGGAGGCGGGGATACGCAGTATTTT,CASSTLLAGGGDTQYF
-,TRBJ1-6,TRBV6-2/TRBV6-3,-,TGTGCCAGCAGTTACCTGATGACGGGGGGCTCCTATAATTCACCCCTCCACTTT,CASSYLMTGGSYNSPLHF
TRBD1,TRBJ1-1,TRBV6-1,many,TGTGCCAGCAGTACCCGGACAGGGGCGAACACTGAAGCTTTCTTT,CASSTRTGANTEAFF
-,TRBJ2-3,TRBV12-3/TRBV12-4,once,TGTGCCAGCAGTTTGGGGTGGGGGGATACGCAGTATTTT,CASSLGWGDTQYF
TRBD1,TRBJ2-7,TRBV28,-,TGTGCCAGCAGTTCCGGGACAGGGGTTCGTGAGCAGTACTTC,CASSSGTGVREQYF
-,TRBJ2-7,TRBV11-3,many,TGTGCCAGCAGCTTAGTGCGGGGCCTTGCCTACGAGCAGTACTTC,CASSLVRGLAYEQYF
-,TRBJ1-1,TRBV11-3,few,TGTGCCAGCAGCTTAGAGGGACAGAACACTGAAGCTTTCTTT,CASSLEGQNTEAFF
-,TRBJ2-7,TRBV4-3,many,TGCGCCAGCAGCCAGGGGCAGGGTACCGAGCAGTACTTC,CASSQGQGTEQYF
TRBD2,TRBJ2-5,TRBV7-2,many,TGTGCCAGCAGCTTCCAGGCGGGAGGAGAGACCCAGTACTTC,CASSFQAGGETQYF
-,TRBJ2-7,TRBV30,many,TGTGCCTGGAGTGTTGGGCAGGACGAGCAGTACTTC,CAWSVGQDEQYF
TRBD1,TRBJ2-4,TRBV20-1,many,TGCAGTGCCCCGAGCCCGACAGGGTTTGACGACATTCAGTACTTC,CSAPSPTGFDDIQYF
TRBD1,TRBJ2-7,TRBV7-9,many,TGTGCCAGCGGTCGGTCGGGACAGGGATCCTACGAGCAGTACTTC,CASGRSGQGSYEQYF
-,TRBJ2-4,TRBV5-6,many,TGTGCCAGCAGCCGACGCCTCTGGGAGGACATTCAGTACTTC,CASSRRLWEDIQYF
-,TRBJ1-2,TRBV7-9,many,TGTGCCAGCAGCTCAGGACAGCCCTATGGCTACACCTTC,CASSSGQPYGYTF
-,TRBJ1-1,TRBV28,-,TGTGCCAGCAGCCTTGGGTCTTTCGGGGGGGACACTGAAGCTTTCTTT,CASSLGSFGGDTEAFF
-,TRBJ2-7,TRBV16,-,TGTGCCAGCAGCCAAAAACAAACCTACGAGCAGTACTTC,CASSQKQTYEQYF
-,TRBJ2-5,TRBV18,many,TGTGCCAGCTCACCAACAGGAGCTCAAGAGACCCAGTACTTC,CASSPTGAQETQYF
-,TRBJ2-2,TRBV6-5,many,TGTGCCAGCAGTTACTCCGGGGGTACGGGCACCGGGGAGCTGTTTTTT,CASSYSGGTGTGELFF
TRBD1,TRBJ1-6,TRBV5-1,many,TGCGCCAGCAGCTTGGAGGACAGGGACGTTTCACCCCTCCACTTT,CASSLEDRDVSPLHF
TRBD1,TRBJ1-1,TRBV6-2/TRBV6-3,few,TGTGCCAGCAGTCGACCCGGGACAGGCTATATTGAAGCTTTCTTT,CASSRPGTGYIEAFF
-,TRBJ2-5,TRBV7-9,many,TGTGCCAGCAGCTTAGGGAGTAATCAAGAGACCCAGTACTTC,CASSLGSNQETQYF
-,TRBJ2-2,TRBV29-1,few,TGCAGCGTTGTCCAGGGGCTCACCGGGGAGCTGTTTTTT,CSVVQGLTGELFF
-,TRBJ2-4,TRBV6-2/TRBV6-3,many,TGTGCCAGCAGGACCCCCAGGGGAGCCAAAAACATTCAGTACTTC,CASRTPRGAKNIQYF
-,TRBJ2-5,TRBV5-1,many,TGCGCCAGCAGCTTTTCAGGGGGGGGCGAGACCCAGTACTTC,CASSFSGGGETQYF
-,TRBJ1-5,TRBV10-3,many,TGTGCCATCAGTGAGTACCCCACACGAGGCAATCAGCCCCAGCATTTT,CAISEYPTRGNQPQHF